These T cell receptor beta chains were read from a single sample in a study of control samples from healthy donors and cancer patients. Libraries were prepared by immunoSEQ multiplex PCR; TCRdb keeps only in-frame clonotypes and omits some of them. The sample has about 130,000 clones; just under 95% are singletons. The sequenced material came from blood. The receptors were sampled from a man younger than 30 in good health. Each CDR3 is given with its conserved first and last residue. The D gene is left open where the match is weak. Clone size is not always given. Where it is, it says once, few, many or a class for expanded clones.

v_gene,j_gene,abundance,d_gene,CDR3aa,CDR3nt
TRBV2,TRBJ1-6,.,TRBD1,CASSPGQGARSPLHF,TGTGCCAGCAGCCCGGGGCAGGGGGCTCGATCACCCCTCCACTTT
TRBV5-1,TRBJ2-5,.,.,CASSLDFFETQYF,TGCGCCAGCAGCTTGGATTTTTTTGAGACCCAGTACTTC
TRBV5-4,TRBJ2-2,.,.,CASSFNTGRTGELFF,TGTGCCAGCAGCTTCAATACAGGGAGAACCGGGGAGCTGTTTTTT
TRBV21-1,TRBJ2-2,.,.,CASSTGTGGATGELFF,TGTGCCAGCAGCACCGGGACAGGGGGCGCAACCGGGGAGCTGTTTTTT
TRBV18,TRBJ1-1,.,.,CASSRSRRDTEAFF,TGTGCCAGCTCACGCTCGAGGAGGGACACTGAAGCTTTCTTT
TRBV5-4,TRBJ1-1,.,.,CASSFRTGDTEAFF,TGTGCCAGCAGCTTCCGGACGGGTGACACTGAAGCTTTCTTT
TRBV30,TRBJ1-3,.,.,CAWRQGTGNTIYF,TGTGCCTGGCGGCAGGGGACAGGAAACACCATATATTTT
TRBV2,TRBJ2-1,.,.,CASRISARGTIDEQFF,TGTGCCAGCAGAATTAGCGCTAGGGGAACAATAGATGAGCAGTTCTTC
TRBV2,TRBJ1-4,.,.,CASYRAGEKLFF,TGTGCCAGTTATCGGGCGGGTGAAAAACTGTTTTTT
TRBV4-1,TRBJ2-1,once,TRBD2,CASSQGLAGHNEQFF,TGCGCCAGCAGCCAAGGACTAGCGGGGCACAATGAGCAGTTCTTC
TRBV6-2/TRBV6-3,TRBJ2-3,.,TRBD2,CASSRHGAGALDTQYF,TGTGCCAGCAGCCGACACGGAGCGGGGGCGTTAGATACGCAGTATTTT
TRBV19,TRBJ1-1,.,.,CASFKEGTEAFF,TGTGCCAGTTTCAAGGAAGGCACTGAAGCTTTCTTT
TRBV11-1,TRBJ1-2,few,.,CASSLSRNYGYTF,TGTGCCAGCAGCTTAAGCCGGAACTATGGCTACACCTTC
TRBV6-6,TRBJ2-5,.,TRBD2,CASSYGGGAYQETQYF,TGTGCCAGCAGTTACGGCGGGGGGGCCTACCAAGAGACCCAGTACTTC
TRBV19,TRBJ1-1,.,.,CASSIGPDTEAFF,TGTGCCAGTAGTATCGGGCCGGACACTGAAGCTTTCTTT
TRBV4-1,TRBJ1-5,.,.,CASSQAVQGWGYNQPQHF,TGCGCCAGCAGCCAAGCAGTTCAGGGATGGGGATACAATCAGCCCCAGCATTTT
TRBV18,TRBJ2-3,.,TRBD2,CASSPWAGESTDTQYF,TGTGCCAGCTCACCATGGGCGGGGGAGAGCACAGATACGCAGTATTTT
TRBV28,TRBJ1-1,once,.,CASSLRRNTEAFF,TGTGCCAGCAGTTTACGGCGGAACACTGAAGCTTTCTTT